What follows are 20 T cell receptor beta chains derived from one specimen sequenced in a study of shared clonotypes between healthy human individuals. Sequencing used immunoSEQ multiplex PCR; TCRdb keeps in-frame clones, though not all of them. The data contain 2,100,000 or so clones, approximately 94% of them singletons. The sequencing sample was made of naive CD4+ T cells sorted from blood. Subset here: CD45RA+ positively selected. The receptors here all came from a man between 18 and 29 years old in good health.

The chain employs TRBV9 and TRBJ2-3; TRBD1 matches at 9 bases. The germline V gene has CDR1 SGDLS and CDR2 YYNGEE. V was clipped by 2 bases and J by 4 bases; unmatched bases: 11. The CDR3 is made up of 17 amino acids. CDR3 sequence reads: CASSVVTGTGWPDTQYF. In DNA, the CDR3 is TGTGCCAGCAGCGTTGTTACCGGGACAGGGTGGCCAGATACGCAGTATTTT.

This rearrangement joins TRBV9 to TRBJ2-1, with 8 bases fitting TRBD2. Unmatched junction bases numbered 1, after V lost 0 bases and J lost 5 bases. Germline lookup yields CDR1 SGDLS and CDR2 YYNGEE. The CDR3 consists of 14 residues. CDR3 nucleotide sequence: TGTGCCAGCAGCGTAGAACTAGCGGACAATGAGCAGTTCTTC. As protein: CASSVELADNEQFF.

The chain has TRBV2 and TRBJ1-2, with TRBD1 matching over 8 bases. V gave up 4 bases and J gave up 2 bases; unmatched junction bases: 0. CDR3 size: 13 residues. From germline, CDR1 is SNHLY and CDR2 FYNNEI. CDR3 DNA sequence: TGTGCCAGCAGTGGGGACAGGAACTATGGCTACACCTTC. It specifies CASSGDRNYGYTF. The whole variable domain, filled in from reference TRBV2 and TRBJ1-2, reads EPEVTQTPSHQVTQMGQEVILRCVPISNHLYFYWYRQILGQKVEFLVSFYNNEISEKSEIFDDQFSVERPDGSNFTLKIRSTKLEDSAMYFCASSGDRNYGYTFGSGTRLTVV.

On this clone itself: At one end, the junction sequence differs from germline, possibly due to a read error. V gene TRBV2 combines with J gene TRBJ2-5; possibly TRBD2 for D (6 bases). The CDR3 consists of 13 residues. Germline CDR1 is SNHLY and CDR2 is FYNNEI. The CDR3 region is CATSFMGGETQYF. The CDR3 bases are TGTGCCACCAGTTTCATGGGAGGAGAGACCCAGTACTTC. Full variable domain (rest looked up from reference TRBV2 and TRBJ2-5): EPEVTQTPSHQVTQMGQEVILRCVPISNHLYFYWYRQILGQKVEFLVSFYNNEISEKSEIFDDQFSVERPDGSNFTLKIRSTKLEDSAMYFCATSFMGGETQYFGPGTRLLVL.

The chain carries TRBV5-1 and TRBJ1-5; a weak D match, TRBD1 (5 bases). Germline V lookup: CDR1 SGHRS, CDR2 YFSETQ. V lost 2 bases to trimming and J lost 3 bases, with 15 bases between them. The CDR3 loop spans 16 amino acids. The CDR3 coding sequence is TGCGCCAGCAGCTTCCCAGTTAGGGGCTTCAATCAGCCCCAGCATTTT. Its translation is CASSFPVRGFNQPQHF.

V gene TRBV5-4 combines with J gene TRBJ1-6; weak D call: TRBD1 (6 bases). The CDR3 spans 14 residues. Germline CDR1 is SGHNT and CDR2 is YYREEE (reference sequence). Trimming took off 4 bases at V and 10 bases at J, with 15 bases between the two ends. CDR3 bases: TGTGCCAGCAGCCCTGACAGGTCTCAGTCACCCCTCCACTTT. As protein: CASSPDRSQSPLHF.

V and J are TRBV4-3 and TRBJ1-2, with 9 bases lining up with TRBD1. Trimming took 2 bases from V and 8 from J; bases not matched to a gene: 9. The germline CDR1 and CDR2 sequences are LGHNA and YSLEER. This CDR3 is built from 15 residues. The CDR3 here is CASSQSGTGPRGYTF. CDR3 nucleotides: TGCGCCAGCAGCCAATCGGGGACAGGGCCTAGGGGCTACACCTTC.

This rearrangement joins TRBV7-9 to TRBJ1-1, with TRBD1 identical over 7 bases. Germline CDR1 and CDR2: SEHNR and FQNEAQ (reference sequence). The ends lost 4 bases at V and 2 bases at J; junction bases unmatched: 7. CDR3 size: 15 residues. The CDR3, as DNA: TGTGCCAGCAGCTCAACTCAGGGGGGAAACACTGAAGCTTTCTTT. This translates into CASSSTQGGNTEAFF.

CDR3 region: CASAAWGASTDTQYF. CDR3 bases: TGTGCCAGCGCGGCTTGGGGGGCCTCCACAGATACGCAGTATTTT. The chain recombines TRBV25-1 with TRBJ2-3; the D gene could be TRBD1 or TRBD2 (6 bases each). The CDR3 is 15 residues long. The V and J ends lost 8 bases and 2 bases respectively, with 17 bases between them. In germline, CDR1 is MGHDK, CDR2 SYGVNS.

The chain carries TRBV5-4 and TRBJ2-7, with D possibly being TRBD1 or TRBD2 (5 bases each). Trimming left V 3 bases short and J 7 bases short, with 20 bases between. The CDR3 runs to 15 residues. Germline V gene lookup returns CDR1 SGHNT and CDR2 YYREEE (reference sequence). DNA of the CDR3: TGTGCCAGCAGCTACACGGGACGAGGGTTTTTTGAGCAGTACTTC. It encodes CASSYTGRGFFEQYF.

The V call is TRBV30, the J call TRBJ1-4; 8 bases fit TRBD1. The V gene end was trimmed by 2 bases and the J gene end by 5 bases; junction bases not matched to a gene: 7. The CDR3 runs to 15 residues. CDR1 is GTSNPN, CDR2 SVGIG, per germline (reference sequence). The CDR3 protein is CAWSTKTGENEKLFF. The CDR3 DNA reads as TGTGCCTGGAGTACCAAGACAGGGGAAAATGAAAAACTGTTTTTT.

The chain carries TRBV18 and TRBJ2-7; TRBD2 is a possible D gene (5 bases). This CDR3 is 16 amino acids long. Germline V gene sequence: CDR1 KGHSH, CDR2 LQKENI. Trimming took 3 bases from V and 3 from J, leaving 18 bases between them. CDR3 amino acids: CASSPKLYAGRYEQYF. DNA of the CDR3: TGTGCCAGCTCACCGAAACTTTACGCGGGCCGCTACGAGCAGTACTTC.

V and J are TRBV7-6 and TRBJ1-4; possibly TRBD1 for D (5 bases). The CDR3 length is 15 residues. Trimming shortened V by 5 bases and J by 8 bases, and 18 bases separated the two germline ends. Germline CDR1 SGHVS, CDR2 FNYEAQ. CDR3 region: CASSPRQSLSEKLFF. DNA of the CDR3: TGTGCCAGCAGCCCAAGACAGTCTCTGTCCGAAAAACTGTTTTTT.

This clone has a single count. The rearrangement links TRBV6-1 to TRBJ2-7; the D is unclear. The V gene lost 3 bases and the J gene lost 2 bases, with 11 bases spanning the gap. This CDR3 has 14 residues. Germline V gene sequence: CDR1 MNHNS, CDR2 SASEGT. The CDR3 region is CASSDWARTYEQYF. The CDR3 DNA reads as TGTGCCAGCAGTGATTGGGCCAGAACCTACGAGCAGTACTTC.

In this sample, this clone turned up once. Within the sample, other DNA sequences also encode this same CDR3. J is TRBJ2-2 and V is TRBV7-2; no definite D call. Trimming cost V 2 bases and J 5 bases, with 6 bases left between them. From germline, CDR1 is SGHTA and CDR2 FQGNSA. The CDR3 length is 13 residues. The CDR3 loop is CASSLSGTGELFF. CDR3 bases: TGTGCCAGCAGCTTAAGTGGGACCGGGGAGCTGTTTTTT. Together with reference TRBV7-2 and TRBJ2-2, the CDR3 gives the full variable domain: GAGVSQSPSNKVTEKGKDVELRCDPISGHTALYWYRQSLGQGLEFLIYFQGNSAPDKSGLPSDRFSAERTGGSVSTLTIQRTQQEDSAVYLCASSLSGTGELFFGEGSRLTVL.

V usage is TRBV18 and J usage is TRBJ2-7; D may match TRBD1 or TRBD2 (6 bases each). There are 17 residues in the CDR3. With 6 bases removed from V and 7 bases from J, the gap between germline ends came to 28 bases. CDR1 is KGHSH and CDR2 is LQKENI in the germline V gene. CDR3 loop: CASSVLEFWGAEDEQYF. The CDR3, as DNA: TGTGCCAGCTCTGTACTAGAGTTTTGGGGGGCCGAGGATGAGCAGTACTTC.

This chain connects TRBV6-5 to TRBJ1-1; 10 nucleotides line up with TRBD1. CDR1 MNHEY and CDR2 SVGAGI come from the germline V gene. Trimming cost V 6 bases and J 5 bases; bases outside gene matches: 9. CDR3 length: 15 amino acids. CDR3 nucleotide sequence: TGTGCCAGCAGAACGACAGGGGGCGAAATAACTGAAGCTTTCTTT. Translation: CASRTTGGEITEAFF.

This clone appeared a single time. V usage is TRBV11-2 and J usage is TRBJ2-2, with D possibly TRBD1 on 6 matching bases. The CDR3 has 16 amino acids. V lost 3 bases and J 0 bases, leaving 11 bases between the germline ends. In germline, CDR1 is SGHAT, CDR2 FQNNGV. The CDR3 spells CASSFQTGSNTGELFF. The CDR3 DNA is TGTGCCAGCAGCTTTCAGACAGGATCGAACACCGGGGAGCTGTTTTTT.

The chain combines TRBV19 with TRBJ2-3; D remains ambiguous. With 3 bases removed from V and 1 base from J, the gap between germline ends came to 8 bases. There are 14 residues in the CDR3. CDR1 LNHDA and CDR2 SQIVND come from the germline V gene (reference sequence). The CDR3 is CASSMRYGTDTQYF. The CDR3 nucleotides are TGTGCCAGTAGTATGAGGTACGGCACAGATACGCAGTATTTT.

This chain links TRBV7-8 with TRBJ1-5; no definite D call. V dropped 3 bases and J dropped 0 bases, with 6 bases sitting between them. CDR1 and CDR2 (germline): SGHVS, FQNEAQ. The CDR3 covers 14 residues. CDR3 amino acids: CASSLTDSNQPQHF. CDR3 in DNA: TGTGCCAGCAGCTTGACGGATAGCAATCAGCCCCAGCATTTT.